This T cell receptor beta chain stems from a study of cytomegalovirus exposure and HLA in healthy donors. Study details: Per a later analysis, the roughly 700 first-cohort and 110 or so validation repertoires shared one platform.

Assay: immunoSEQ multiplex PCR; the TCRdb copy retains only in-frame clones and omits some. Counted here are 200,000 or so clones, about nine tenths occurring once; the ten biggest clones make up roughly 2%. About this clone: Its target is unknown.

Regarding the study as a whole: Overall, approximately 150 TCR beta chains were annotated as cytomegalovirus-associated. There were some public TCRs occurring in many donors, but most TCR sequences were rare. CMV antigen specificity was confirmed in vitro for a few CMV-associated chains.

The receptor comes from a woman in her late teens or twenties in good health and CMV-seropositive. Sequencing was performed on PBMCs.

Written as DNA, the CDR3 is TGTGCCAGCCTGATTAATAGCGGGAGTCCGTACAATGAGCAGTTCTTC. Its translation is CASLINSGSPYNEQFF. This chain links TRBV27 with TRBJ2-1; TRBD2 matches 9 bases. The CDR3 spans 16 residues. Germline CDR1 is MNHEY and CDR2 is SMNVEV (reference sequence). With V trimmed by 8 bases and J by 4 bases, 12 bases remained unmatched.